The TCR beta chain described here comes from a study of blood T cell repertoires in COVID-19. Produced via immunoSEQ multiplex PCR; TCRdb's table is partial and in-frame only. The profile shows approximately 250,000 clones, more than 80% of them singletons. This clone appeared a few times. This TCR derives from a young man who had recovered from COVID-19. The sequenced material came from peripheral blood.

CDR3 amino acids: CAWSVPGFNSPLHF. In nucleotides, the CDR3 is TGTGCCTGGAGTGTACCAGGGTTCAATTCACCCCTCCACTTT. This chain joins TRBV30 and TRBJ1-6; D perhaps matches TRBD1 (5 bases). Germline V gene lookup returns CDR1 GTSNPN and CDR2 SVGIG (reference sequence). Trimming took off 0 bases at V and 7 bases at J, with 10 bases between the two ends. The CDR3 runs to 14 residues.